The present TCR beta chain was sequenced within a study of regulatory T cells in long-lasting Graves disease. This sample's time point: newly diagnosed GD, antithyroid drugs for less than 3 months. The authors made the TCR library using RNA they extracted from PBMCs. Study results and limitations: Persistent disease was associated with favored TRBV28 usage and with favored use of TRBJ1-2 and TRBJ2-5.

Arm-PCR of CDR3 regions with iRepertoire HTBI primers generated TCR beta libraries. TCRdb ran MiXCR on the multiplex PCR reads and lists one entry per CDR3 protein. The sample carries around 330,000 distinct CDR3 sequences, 15% to 20% recorded once. This clonotype was detected ten times or more. Its antigen is unidentified. The CDR3 has 16 amino acids. V lost 0 bases and J lost 7; bases outside the gene matches: 9. Germline-derived CDR1 and CDR2 are SGDLS and YYNGEE. The chain employs TRBV9 and TRBJ2-1, with TRBD2 matching over 8 bases. The sequence was collected from a female donor with Graves disease. The specimen was peripheral blood mononuclear cells (PBMCs), collected at new diagnosis, from a patient treated with antithyroid drugs. The CDR3 is CASSVAPGGARNEQFF. In nucleotides, the CDR3 is TGTGCCAGCAGCGTAGCGCCGGGAGGGGCCAGGAATGAGCAGTTCTTC. Supplemented by reference TRBV9 and TRBJ2-1, the full variable domain reads DSGVTQTPKHLITATGQRVTLRCSPRSGDLSVYWYQQSLDQGLQFLIQYYNGEERAKGNILERFSAQQFPDLHSELNLSSLELGDSALYFCASSVAPGGARNEQFFGPGTRLTVL.